This T cell receptor beta chain appears in the sequencing data of a study of T cells in localized non-small cell lung cancer. The ends lost 3 bases at V and 6 bases at J; junction bases unmatched: 2. This CDR3 spans 15 amino acids. Germline CDR1 reads LNHDA; CDR2 reads SQIVND (reference sequence). Comments on this clone: What it binds is not known.

Measured with immunoSEQ multiplex PCR; TCRdb has only the in-frame clones, and not every one. The sample has under 150,000 clones, around 90% seen once. Points from the study as a whole: Elevated circulating T cell density in blood was associated with longer overall survival. Turning up in adjacent lung were a median approximately 58 of the top 100 tumor clones. Investigators sequenced only a single tumor region, leaving heterogeneity possible.

Sample: peripheral blood, taken before any cancer treatment. The receptor's source is a female donor over 55 with stage I lung adenocarcinoma. This chain joins TRBV19 and TRBJ2-2, with TRBD2 matching over 12 bases. CDR3 bases: TGTGCCAGTAGTATGCTAGCGGGAGGGCCCGGGGAGCTGTTTTTT. It codes for CASSMLAGGPGELFF. The whole variable domain, filled in from reference TRBV19 and TRBJ2-2, reads DGGITQSPKYLFRKEGQNVTLSCEQNLNHDAMYWYRQDPGQGLRLIYYSQIVNDFQKGDIAEGYSVSREKKESFPLTVTSAQKNPTAFYLCASSMLAGGPGELFFGEGSRLTVL.